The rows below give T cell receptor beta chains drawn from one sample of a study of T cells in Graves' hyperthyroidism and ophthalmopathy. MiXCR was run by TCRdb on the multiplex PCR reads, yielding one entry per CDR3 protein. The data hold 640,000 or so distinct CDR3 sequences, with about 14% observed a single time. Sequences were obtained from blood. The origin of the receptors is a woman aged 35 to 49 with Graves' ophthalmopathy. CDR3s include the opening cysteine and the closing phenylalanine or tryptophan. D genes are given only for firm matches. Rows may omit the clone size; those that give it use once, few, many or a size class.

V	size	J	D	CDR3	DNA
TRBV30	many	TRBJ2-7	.	CALIQAGRSDEQYF	TGTGCCTTGATTCAAGCGGGCCGCAGCGACGAGCAGTACTTC
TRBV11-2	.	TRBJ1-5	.	CASSYYGNSNQPQHF	TGTGCCAGCAGCTACTACGGAAATAGCAATCAGCCCCAGCATTTT
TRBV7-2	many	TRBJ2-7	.	CASSLPHGSGAPYEQYF	TGTGCCAGCAGCTTACCCCACGGTAGCGGAGCACCCTACGAGCAGTACTTC
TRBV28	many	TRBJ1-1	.	CASRPRGGVAFF	TGTGCCAGCAGGCCCAGGGGCGGTGTGGCTTTCTTT
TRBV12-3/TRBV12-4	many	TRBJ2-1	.	CASSFSGSHEQFF	TGTGCCAGCAGTTTCTCTGGGTCCCATGAGCAGTTCTTC
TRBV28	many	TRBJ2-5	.	CASRLWGNPETQYF	TGTGCCAGCCGTCTGTGGGGGAACCCAGAGACCCAGTACTTC
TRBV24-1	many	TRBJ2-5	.	CATSDFGVGSGETQYF	TGTGCCACCAGTGATTTTGGCGTAGGGTCCGGAGAGACCCAGTACTTC
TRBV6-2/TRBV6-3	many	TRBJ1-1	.	CASSQNEYTEAFF	TGTGCCAGCAGCCAAAATGAGTACACTGAAGCTTTCTTT
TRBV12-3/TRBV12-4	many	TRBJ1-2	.	CASTMSEGMDGYTF	TGTGCCAGCACTATGAGTGAGGGGATGGATGGCTACACCTTC
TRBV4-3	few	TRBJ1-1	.	CASSQVSGVEAFF	TGCGCCAGCAGCCAAGTCTCAGGGGTAGAAGCTTTCTTT
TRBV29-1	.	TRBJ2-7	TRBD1	CSVEWTGGYEQYF	TGCAGCGTTGAGTGGACAGGGGGCTACGAGCAGTACTTC
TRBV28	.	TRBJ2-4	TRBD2	CASQLAGGPNIQYF	TGTGCCAGCCAGCTAGCGGGAGGGCCGAACATTCAGTACTTC
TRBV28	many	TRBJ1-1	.	CASSETRTFEAFF	TGTGCCAGCAGCGAGACTCGGACCTTTGAAGCTTTCTTT
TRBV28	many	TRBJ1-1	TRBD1	CASSSGTAQNTEAFF	TGTGCCAGCAGTTCAGGGACAGCACAGAACACTGAAGCTTTCTTT
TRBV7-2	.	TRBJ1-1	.	CASSLAGQAVGTEAFF	TGTGCCAGCAGCTTAGCGGGGCAGGCCGTAGGCACTGAAGCTTTCTTT
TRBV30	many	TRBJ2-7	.	CAWSESLSSYEQYF	TGTGCCTGGAGTGAAAGCCTAAGCTCCTACGAGCAGTACTTC
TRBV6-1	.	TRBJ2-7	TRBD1	CASRPATGSEQYF	TGTGCCAGCAGGCCCGCGACAGGGTCTGAGCAGTACTTC
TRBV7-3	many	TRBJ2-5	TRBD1	CASSRTGAETQYF	TGTGCCAGCAGCCGGACAGGGGCAGAGACCCAGTACTTC
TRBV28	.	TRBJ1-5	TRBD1	CASRGTIKGAYQPQHF	TGTGCCAGCAGGGGGACAATCAAGGGGGCCTATCAGCCCCAGCATTTT
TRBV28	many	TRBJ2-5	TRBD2	CASSALAGGLETQYF	TGTGCCAGCAGCGCTCTAGCGGGAGGGCTAGAGACCCAGTACTTC
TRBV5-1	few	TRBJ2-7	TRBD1	CASSITGGGYEQYF	TGCGCCAGCAGCATTACAGGGGGCGGTTACGAGCAGTACTTC
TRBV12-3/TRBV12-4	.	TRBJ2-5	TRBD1	CASSTRTGGANETQYF	TGTGCCAGCAGTACGCGGACAGGGGGCGCGAATGAGACCCAGTACTTC
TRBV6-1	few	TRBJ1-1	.	CASSERATGGEDTEAFF	TGTGCCAGCAGTGAGAGAGCCACGGGAGGAGAGGACACTGAAGCTTTCTTT
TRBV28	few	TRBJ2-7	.	CASSLGTNAYEQYF	TGTGCCAGCAGTCTCGGGACAAATGCCTACGAGCAGTACTTC
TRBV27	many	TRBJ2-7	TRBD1	CASSSNPGQISYEQYF	TGTGCCAGCAGCTCAAATCCGGGACAGATTTCCTACGAGCAGTACTTC
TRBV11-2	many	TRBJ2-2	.	CASSFSTNTGELFF	TGTGCCAGCAGCTTTAGTACGAACACCGGGGAGCTGTTTTTT
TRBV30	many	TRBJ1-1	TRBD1	CAWTLDRDGIAFF	TGTGCCTGGACCCTCGACAGGGACGGGATCGCTTTCTTT
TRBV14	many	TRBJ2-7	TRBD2	CASSHVAGGYYEQYF	TGTGCCAGCAGCCATGTAGCGGGAGGGTATTACGAGCAGTACTTC
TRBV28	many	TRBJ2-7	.	CASRKQPGSSYEQYF	TGTGCCAGCAGGAAGCAGCCCGGGAGCTCCTACGAGCAGTACTTC
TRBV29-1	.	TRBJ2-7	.	CSVRHSSYEQYF	TGCAGCGTTAGGCACAGCTCCTACGAGCAGTACTTC
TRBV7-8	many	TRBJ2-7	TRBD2	CASRRLAGVSEQYF	TGTGCCAGCAGACGACTAGCGGGAGTATCCGAGCAGTACTTC
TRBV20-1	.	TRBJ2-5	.	CSASTPRRQETQYF	TGCAGTGCTAGCACCCCAAGGAGACAAGAGACCCAGTACTTC
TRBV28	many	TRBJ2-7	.	CASSRDINEQYF	TGTGCCAGCAGCCGGGACATTAATGAGCAGTACTTC
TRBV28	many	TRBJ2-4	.	CASRSGGQGAKNIQYF	TGTGCCTCCCGTTCGGGCGGTCAGGGGGCCAAAAACATTCAGTACTTC
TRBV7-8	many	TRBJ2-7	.	CASSQSEGSYEQYF	TGTGCCAGCAGCCAATCTGAAGGGTCCTACGAGCAGTACTTC
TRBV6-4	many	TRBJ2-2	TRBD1	CASSAQGANGELFF	TGTGCCAGCAGTGCTCAGGGGGCCAACGGGGAGCTGTTTTTT
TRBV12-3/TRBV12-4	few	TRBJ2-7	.	CASATGDYEQYF	TGTGCCAGCGCCACCGGGGATTATGAGCAGTACTTC
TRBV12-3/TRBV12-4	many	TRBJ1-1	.	CASSLPGGRPEAFF	TGTGCCAGCAGTTTGCCCGGGGGGCGGCCTGAAGCTTTCTTT
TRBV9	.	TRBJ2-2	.	CASSGTNTGELFF	TGTGCCAGCAGCGGGACAAACACCGGGGAGCTGTTTTTT
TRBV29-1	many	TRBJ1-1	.	CSVGSGETEAFF	TGCAGCGTTGGTTCAGGGGAAACTGAAGCTTTCTTT
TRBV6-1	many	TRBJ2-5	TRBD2	CASSEIGLAGLETQYF	TGTGCCAGCAGTGAAATTGGGCTAGCGGGTTTAGAGACCCAGTACTTC
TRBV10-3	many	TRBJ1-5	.	CATAGPDQPQHF	TGTGCCACCGCAGGGCCAGATCAGCCCCAGCATTTT
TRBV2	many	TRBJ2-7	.	CASRGTEVTYEQYF	TGTGCCAGCAGGGGGACGGAGGTTACCTACGAGCAGTACTTC
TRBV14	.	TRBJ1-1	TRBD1	CASSQVTGRGTEAFF	TGTGCCAGCAGCCAAGTGACAGGGCGGGGCACTGAAGCTTTCTTT
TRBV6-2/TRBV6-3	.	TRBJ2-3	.	CASSSWGGTDTDTQYF	TGTGCCAGCAGTTCCTGGGGGGGCACTGACACAGATACGCAGTATTTT
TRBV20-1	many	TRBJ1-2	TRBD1	CSAAVGQGVGYTF	TGCAGTGCGGCCGTGGGACAGGGGGTTGGCTACACCTTC
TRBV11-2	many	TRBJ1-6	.	CASSLQSYNSPLHF	TGTGCCAGCAGCTTACAGAGTTATAATTCACCCCTCCACTTT
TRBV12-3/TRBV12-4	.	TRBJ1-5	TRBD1	CASSWDRAYQPQHF	TGTGCCAGCAGTTGGGACAGGGCCTATCAGCCCCAGCATTTT
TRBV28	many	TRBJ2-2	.	CASTSRRTGELFF	TGTGCCAGTACCTCCAGGAGGACCGGGGAGCTGTTTTTT
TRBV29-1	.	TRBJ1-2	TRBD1	CSVKDREGYGYTF	TGCAGCGTGAAGGACAGGGAAGGCTATGGCTACACCTTC
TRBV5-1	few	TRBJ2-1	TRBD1	CASGAGGGDEQFF	TGCGCCAGCGGGGCAGGGGGTGGGGATGAGCAGTTCTTC
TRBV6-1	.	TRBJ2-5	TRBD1	CASRGTGGFETQYF	TGTGCCAGCAGGGGGACAGGGGGCTTCGAGACCCAGTACTTC
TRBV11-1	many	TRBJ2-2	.	CASSLVGVGELFF	TGTGCCAGCAGCTTAGTCGGCGTCGGGGAGCTGTTTTTT